These 14 T cell receptor beta chains originate from one sample sequenced in a study of cytomegalovirus exposure and HLA in healthy donors. Generated by immunoSEQ multiplex PCR, the TCRdb table keeps only in-frame clones and is missing some. The data show fewer than 70,000 clones, 90% to 97% seen once. The material sequenced was PBMCs. The receptors were sampled from a man between 18 and 29 years old in good health and CMV-seronegative.

This sequence joins TRBV19 and TRBJ2-1; TRBD1 matches at 11 bases. This CDR3 region has 15 residues. The V segment lost 4 bases and the J segment 6 bases; nucleotides outside the gene matches: 5. CDR1 and CDR2 (germline): LNHDA, SQIVND (reference sequence). The CDR3 region is CASSNGQGALNEQFF. As DNA, the CDR3 is TGTGCCAGTAGTAATGGACAGGGGGCCCTCAATGAGCAGTTCTTC.

The CDR3 sequence is CASSDSTLTDTQYF. The DNA for the CDR3 is TGTGCCAGTAGCGACTCTACCCTCACAGATACGCAGTATTTT. This chain joins TRBV19 and TRBJ2-3; the D is unclear. The CDR3 sequence is 14 residues long. Trimming removed 6 bases from V and 2 bases from J, with 12 bases in between. Germline CDR1 is LNHDA and CDR2 is SQIVND (reference sequence).

The V call is TRBV9, the J call TRBJ2-3; unclear D gene. CDR1 and CDR2 from the germline V gene are SGDLS and YYNGEE. V was trimmed by 4 bases and J by 0 bases, leaving 9 bases between them. The CDR3 contains 14 residues. CDR3 loop: CASSPSPSTDTQYF. CDR3 DNA: TGTGCCAGCAGCCCGAGTCCTAGCACAGATACGCAGTATTTT.

This clone has just a few counts. V gene TRBV5-1 combines with J gene TRBJ2-7, with 7 bases that match TRBD2. The CDR3 loop spans 15 amino acids. Trimming cost V 4 bases and J 2 bases; bases outside gene matches: 9. Germline-derived CDR1 and CDR2 are SGHRS and YFSETQ. The CDR3 DNA follows: TGCGCCAGCAGCGGGGTGGGACTAAGCCCCTACGAGCAGTACTTC. Its translation is CASSGVGLSPYEQYF.

The chain joins TRBV11-1 to TRBJ2-7; D uncertain. With 5 bases removed from V and 6 bases from J, the gap between germline ends came to 20 bases. Germline values: CDR1 SGHAT, CDR2 FQDESV (reference sequence). The CDR3 has 15 amino acids. CDR3: CASSHPLTGSREQYF. CDR3 nucleotides: TGTGCCAGCAGCCATCCCCTGACTGGTTCGCGCGAGCAGTACTTC.

The rearrangement uses TRBV6-1 and TRBJ2-3; D gene unclear. With 3 bases removed from V and 0 bases from J, the gap between germline ends came to 16 bases. The CDR3 is made up of 17 amino acids. Germline loops: CDR1 MNHNS, CDR2 SASEGT. This CDR3 is CASSESAPVYSTDTQYF. The CDR3 nucleotides read TGTGCCAGCAGTGAGTCTGCGCCCGTATATAGCACAGATACGCAGTATTTT.

The chain carries TRBV9 and TRBJ2-1, with 9 bases aligning to TRBD2. CDR3 length: 15 residues. Germline CDR1 is SGDLS and CDR2 is YYNGEE. After removal of 4 bases from V and 4 bases from J, the junction contained 6 bases not matched to a gene. The CDR3 DNA is TGTGCCAGCAGCCCCGCGGGAGGGCCTTACAATGAGCAGTTCTTC. It translates to CASSPAGGPYNEQFF.

The chain couples TRBV9 to TRBJ2-1, with D possibly matching TRBD2 (6 bases). V gave up 4 bases and J gave up 16 bases, with 21 bases separating them. Germline V gene data show CDR1 as SGDLS and CDR2 as YYNGEE. The CDR3 covers 13 residues. The CDR3 spells CASSSRESEGPFF. CDR3 sequence (DNA): TGTGCCAGCAGCTCTAGAGAGTCGGAGGGCCCCTTCTTC.

The chain combines TRBV27 with TRBJ2-1; 9 bases are shared with TRBD2. The J segment lost 4 bases and the V segment lost 9 bases, leaving 13 bases of the junction unmatched. There are 16 residues in the CDR3. Germline loops: CDR1 MNHEY, CDR2 SMNVEV (reference sequence). CDR3 amino acids: CASWAGGPVSYNEQFF. For the CDR3, the DNA is TGTGCCAGTTGGGCGGGAGGGCCAGTTTCTTACAATGAGCAGTTCTTC.

This sequence joins TRBV29-1 and TRBJ1-1, with no clear D. The germline V and J ends were trimmed by 3 bases and 1 base, with 3 bases remaining between them. The CDR3 covers 11 residues. From germline, CDR1 is SQVTM and CDR2 ANQGSEA. The CDR3 sequence is CSVDQNTEAFF. CDR3 nucleotides: TGCAGCGTTGATCAGAACACTGAAGCTTTCTTT.

The chain has TRBV6-1 and TRBJ2-2; 7 bases fit TRBD1. Germline V gene data show CDR1 as MNHNS and CDR2 as SASEGT. The J segment lost 7 bases and the V segment lost 5 bases, leaving 7 bases of the junction unmatched. This CDR3 contains 14 residues. CDR3 nucleotide sequence: TGTGCCAGCAGTTTTACAGGGGCGGGCGGGGAGCTGTTTTTT. Its translation: CASSFTGAGGELFF.

The chain employs TRBV4-1 and TRBJ1-2, with a tentative D call TRBD1 (5 bases). The CDR3 is made up of 14 amino acids. V lost 1 base to trimming and J lost 7 bases, with 13 bases between them. Germline values: CDR1 MGHRA, CDR2 YSYEKL. The CDR3 sequence is CASSQVQVNGGYTF. In nucleotides, the CDR3 is TGCGCCAGCAGCCAAGTACAGGTGAATGGTGGCTACACCTTC.

This clone was detected once. The CDR3 DNA is TGTGCCAGCAGCCTAGCGCCCCAATCGAATGAGCAGTTCTTC. As protein: CASSLAPQSNEQFF. This sequence joins TRBV27 and TRBJ2-1, with D perhaps matching TRBD2 (6 bases). V was clipped by 6 bases and J by 7 bases, with 16 bases between them. This CDR3 spans 14 amino acids. The V gene's germline CDR1 is MNHEY and CDR2 SMNVEV (reference sequence).

The chain is built from TRBV27 and TRBJ2-4; a weak D match, TRBD2 (5 bases). Germline assignment: CDR1 MNHEY and CDR2 SMNVEV (reference sequence). V gave up 0 bases and J gave up 5 bases, with 8 bases separating them. This CDR3 comprises 14 residues. The CDR3 loop reads CASSLSGGQNIQYF. The CDR3 DNA reads as TGTGCCAGCAGTTTATCAGGAGGCCAAAACATTCAGTACTTC.